This entry describes one T cell receptor (beta chain). This clone was observed a handful of times. Its antigen remains undetermined. Nothing much larger sits one base from this clone, and base qualities are not available. In total, about 650 healthy bone marrow donors made up the cohort. At the time of sampling, all cohort members were nominally healthy, though unrecorded immune exposures were likely present. The donor was CMV seronegative and was included in the group of a few hundred seronegative cohort members. A peripheral blood sample was collected from each donor, and TCR beta sequencing was performed on peripheral blood mononuclear cells. The Qiagen DNeasy Blood Extraction Kit was used to extract genomic DNA from the blood cell samples. The CDR3 covers 16 residues, taking in both the cysteine and the phenylalanine. The retained sequence is limited to the CDR3, 48 bases, with the frame set at the first base. CDR1 and CDR2 were assigned from the germline V gene as SGDLS and YYNGEE. Germline trimming: 4 bases from V, 3 bases from J; junction bases outside gene matches: 7.

The data derive from a study of cytomegalovirus exposure and HLA in healthy donors (TCRdb year 2017). Regarding the complete study: According to an earlier analysis of a few hundred of the donors, about 170 million T cells yielded some 110 million unique TCR beta sequences and 276 Gb of sequence data. About 310 gigabases of sequencing data and approximately 93 million unique TCR sequences were included in an early release covering over 600 HLA-typed donors. The genetic ancestry cluster associated with self-reported Caucasian donors included 81% of the roughly 410 genotyped donors. The aim of the study was to test whether cataloging public T cell receptors could identify signatures of past pathogen exposure. The study profiled the T cell repertoires of fewer than 850 subjects by immunosequencing and related them to cytomegalovirus serostatus. A separate validation cohort of 100 to 150 different subjects was used in addition to the roughly 700-subject first cohort. High-throughput TCR immunosequencing, statistical association of individual TCRs with disease status, and machine learning were combined to predict cytomegalovirus infection status. A later analysis re-analyzed previously published TCR beta repertoires from roughly 690 donors and added high-resolution HLA genotyping to study TCR occurrence patterns. Rather than using new phenotypic data, the later analysis identified candidate immune exposures from TCR beta sequences and from how often those sequences occurred across donors. In an earlier analysis of roughly 580 of the donors, high-throughput TCR beta sequencing was used to judge whether each TCR beta V gene segment behaved as functional or pseudogenic. Alongside the repertoire data, information on donor age, sex, ethnicity and CMV serostatus was compiled. A later genetic analysis took genome-wide SNP genotypes for about 55% of the 666 donors and used that subset as a discovery cohort. Every discovery cohort repertoire had been produced on one sequencing platform. Class I and class II HLA loci were covered by the typing at four-digit resolution. The number of typed donors differed by locus: about 629-640 for A, B, C, DRB1 and DQB1; approximately 540 for DQA1; roughly 600 for DPA1; and some 430 for DPB1. Roughly 5 DR-DQ haplotypes were handled as single units for association and clustering because linkage in the cohort was strong. Across 300 to 500 genotyped donors of the cohort, an average of approximately 240,000 unique TCR beta nucleotide sequences per donor were sequenced, and 15% to 20% of those sequences were non-productive.

Paper-wide results and their limitations: In a later analysis, several top co-occurrence clusters were reported to appear linked to parvovirus B19, influenza, CMV and Epstein-Barr virus. A cluster of highly shared sequence variants was judged likely to be a technical artifact of the sequencing pipeline. Presence/absence analyses assumed roughly uniform sequencing depth across donors, an assumption that may not hold. Only TCR beta chains were sequenced in this cohort, and the absence of alpha or paired-chain data limited detectable features. For the cohort, immune exposure information was limited to CMV serostatus. In a later genetic analysis, fewer N-insertions in productive TCRs were reported among donors in an Asian-associated ancestry cluster than the roughly 700-donor mean. In a later analysis, most CMV-associated TCR beta chains were found to appear HLA-restricted, with HLA associations seemingly driven largely by CMV exposure. A further reported finding was that TCR beta sequences accurately predicted the HLA-A and HLA-B alleles for most subjects in the first cohort. The study gave a list of under 200 TCR beta chains associated with cytomegalovirus. In a later analysis, 15,000 to 20,000 TCR beta sequences were associated with specific HLA alleles at a false discovery rate of 0.05. Linkage disequilibrium might explain the correlated functional status among segregating V segments, but an unknown experimental factor could not be ruled out. It was suggested by the authors that the approach could potentially be generalized to other disease states and immunological phenotypes. An association between a missense DCLRE1C variant and V-gene and J-gene trimming of TCR beta chains was found in a later genetic analysis and replicated in an independent cohort. The 87-base-pair reads could not distinguish some IMGT-functional V segments, including TRBV6-2 and TRBV6-3, so those segments were excluded. Because counts were too low, seventeen rarely observed V segments, including chromosome 9 orphons, were left out of the earlier analysis of some 640 of the donors. Assigning TCR associations to individual alleles was difficult when HLA alleles, especially DR and DQ, strongly co-occurred. A few of the identified cytomegalovirus-associated TCR beta chains were confirmed in vitro to be specific for cytomegalovirus antigens. Cytomegalovirus status was reported to be diagnosed by the classifier with high specificity and sensitivity in both the original and validation cohorts. Because some donors lacked HLA typing at each locus, the association tests relied only on the typed subset. A later analysis found that TCR association rates varied across HLA loci, with DRB1 alleles showing the most associated TCRs and HLA-C alleles the fewest. While some public TCRs were present in many individuals, most TCR sequences turned up only very rarely across donors. In an earlier analysis of some 500 of the donors, most TCR beta V segments were observed in productive rearrangements about 87% or about 30% of the time, broadly matching IMGT annotations. In a later analysis, HLA-associated TCR beta chains showed more clonal expansion and lower generation probabilities than non-associated chains that were equally common.

To prepare the library, the immunoSEQ multiplex PCR assay was applied. A mixture of 60 forward primers for TCR Vbeta segments and 13 reverse primers for TCR Jbeta segments was used in the multiplex PCR. The CDR3 region of rearranged TCR beta genes was amplified from genomic DNA by a multiplex PCR assay. The Illumina HiSeq System was used to sequence the amplified TCR beta libraries as 87-base-pair reads. From the authors' description of their analysis: In a later analysis, tens of millions of unique TCR beta chains were counted across the roughly 610 repertoires, and approximately 11 million of these chains were shared by at least two donors. To remove PCR and sequencing errors, raw reads were error-corrected and collapsed into unique sequences using a nearest-neighbor algorithm that merged closely related sequences. Alignment of CDR3 sequences to IMGT reference sequences was used to assign V, D and J gene segments. For a sequence to be retained, at least a six-nucleotide match to both a V gene segment and a J gene segment was required. A rearrangement was called productive if the CDR3 had no stop codons and remained in frame with V and J, and every other rearrangement was called non-productive. Following IMGT convention, CDR3 was defined as the stretch from the second conserved V-encoded cysteine to the conserved J-encoded phenylalanine. The earlier analysis of approximately 500 of the donors excluded sequences that lacked an unambiguous match to a single V gene segment. In an earlier analysis of 450 to 700 of the donors, V segments were called functional above 56.7% productive rearrangements and were called segregating when the between-donor standard deviation exceeded 5%. A statistical classification framework was developed to diagnose cytomegalovirus status using the catalog of TCR beta chain sequences. V and J gene assignment, in a later analysis, came from comparing TCR nucleotide sequences with IMGT/GENE-DB human TR gene sequences. Using the TCRdist pipeline, a later analysis assigned CDR3 sequences along with most-parsimonious VDJ recombination scenarios. A later analysis defined each TCR beta chain by its CDR3 amino acid sequence plus V-gene family, and excluded reads lacking a unique V-gene family. In a later analysis, around 600 highly shared, low-generation-probability nucleotide sequences were removed to address suspected cross-contamination and a sequencing artifact. For each public chain, a later analysis derived a clonal expansion index from normalized ranks of inferred template counts within each repertoire. In a later analysis, generation probabilities were computed with a VDJ recombination model fitted to out-of-frame rearrangements, and the resulting probabilities were checked against IGoR. In a later analysis, TCR-TCR, TCR-HLA and TCR-CMV co-occurrence was scored with hypergeometric tests, and a repertoire-size bias correction was applied to TCR pairs. To estimate false discovery rates, a later analysis permuted the HLA or CMV assignments 20 times. In a later analysis, co-occurring TCRs were grouped using DBSCAN, with TCRdist sequence similarity added in when clustering inside HLA-allele-positive subsets. For co-occurrence clustering, repertoires with fewer than 30,000 or more than 120,000 public chains were excluded, along with about five repertoires with anomalous nucleotide sharing. This immuneACCESS table, as held by TCRdb, lists in-frame sequences with V and J called but not all clones. Of the missing ones, under half trace to an unresolved V gene in checked studies; the others have no known cause. The V and J calls and clone size come from that table; D and trimming were worked out from the DNA. The sample table contains nearly 95,000 clones; only one count was recorded for under 9% of them. 2% to 2.5% of the sample is in the top ten clones.

The TCR sequence derives from a man aged 45-60 years in good health and CMV-seronegative. The V and J segments used are TRBV9 and TRBJ2-3, with 11 junctional bases fitting TRBD2. Material for sequencing was PBMCs. CDR3 region: CASSPRTSGLTDTQYF. The nucleotide sequence reads TGTGCCAGCAGCCCGCGGACTAGCGGGCTGACAGATACGCAGTATTTT.